This TCR beta chain was observed in a study of patients and donors after allogeneic stem cell transplantation. TCRdb redid the calling of the RT-PCR reads with MiXCR, one entry per CDR3 protein. The repertoire holds about 400,000 distinct CDR3 sequences, with 16% as singletons. CDR1 SGHNT and CDR2 YENEEA come from the germline V gene. Unmatched junction bases numbered 3, after V lost 6 bases and J lost 2 bases. This CDR3 is 14 amino acids long. For this clonotype: This may come from a read error, since a much larger clone is one base off.

Sequencing was performed on blood, either unsorted or a sorted T cell fraction (not recorded which). This sequence joins TRBV11-3 and TRBJ2-7; 11 bases fit TRBD2. This receptor was identified in a human donor who was either an allogeneic HSCT recipient or a stem cell or donor lymphocyte infusion donor (not recorded which). It is not recorded whose cells these are; they may come from a transplant donor. Here the CDR3 reads CASRPSGRTYEQYF. The CDR3 coding sequence is TGTGCCAGCAGACCTAGCGGGAGGACCTACGAGCAGTACTTC.